Listed below are T cell receptor beta chains from one sample, sequenced in a study of regulatory T cells in long-lasting Graves disease. In TCRdb, the multiplex PCR reads were re-called with MiXCR into one record per CDR3 protein. Of about 200,000 distinct CDR3 sequences listed, around 20% are singletons. Here the sequenced sample was peripheral blood mononuclear cells (PBMCs), taken at new diagnosis, from a patient treated with antithyroid drugs. Receptors were obtained from a female donor with Graves disease. The CDR3 runs from the conserved cysteine through the conserved F or W. Fields, in order: V gene, J gene, D gene, clone size, CDR3 protein, CDR3 DNA. A D gene is named only where the DNA matches it firmly. Expanded clones get a size class; other rows say once, few or many, or leave the size out.

TRBV5-6	TRBJ1-2	.	few	CASSRHYGYTF	TGTGCCAGCAGCCGCCACTATGGCTACACCTTC
TRBV5-1	TRBJ2-7	.	many	CASSNAEGFYEQYF	TGCGCCAGCAGCAACGCCGAGGGGTTCTACGAGCAGTACTTC
TRBV20-1	TRBJ1-6	.	many	CSARDEQGNSPLHF	TGCAGTGCTAGAGATGAGCAGGGAAATTCACCCCTCCACTTT
TRBV12-3/TRBV12-4	TRBJ1-1	.	many	CASSPGDQRGTEAFF	TGTGCCAGCAGCCCCGGAGACCAGCGGGGCACTGAAGCTTTCTTT
TRBV10-3	TRBJ2-7	TRBD1	many	CAISDSLGQGDEQYF	TGTGCCATCAGTGATTCTTTGGGACAGGGAGACGAGCAGTACTTC
TRBV11-1	TRBJ2-1	.	many	CASSLGNFDPSYNEQFF	TGTGCCAGCAGCTTAGGGAATTTCGACCCCTCCTACAATGAGCAGTTCTTC
TRBV24-1	TRBJ2-3	.	many	CATSDITLSTDTQYF	TGTGCCACCAGTGATATTACCCTCAGCACAGATACGCAGTATTTT
TRBV19	TRBJ2-5	TRBD1	many	CASSFTGTGRETQYF	TGTGCCAGTAGTTTTACCGGGACAGGGAGGGAGACCCAGTACTTC
TRBV12-3/TRBV12-4	TRBJ2-7	.	many	CGSRYHTGDSYEQYF	TGTGGCAGCCGTTATCACACGGGGGACTCCTACGAGCAGTACTTC
TRBV19	TRBJ1-1	.	many	CASSIPGAGTEAFF	TGTGCCAGTAGTATCCCGGGCGCAGGGACTGAAGCTTTCTTT
TRBV11-2	TRBJ2-1	TRBD2	many	CASSIGLAGDLNEQFF	TGTGCCAGCAGCATTGGACTAGCGGGAGATCTCAATGAGCAGTTCTTC
TRBV20-1	TRBJ2-5	TRBD2	many	CSAPGLAGLGQETQYF	TGCAGTGCCCCGGGACTAGCTGGATTGGGCCAAGAGACCCAGTACTTC
TRBV4-1	TRBJ2-5	TRBD1	few	CASSPGTGGPETQYF	TGCGCCAGCAGCCCTGGGACAGGGGGCCCAGAGACCCAGTACTTC
TRBV20-1	TRBJ2-5	.	.	CSATGAQETQYF	TGCAGTGCTACAGGGGCTCAAGAGACCCAGTACTTC
TRBV11-2	TRBJ2-7	TRBD2	.	CASSPSGLRDYEQYF	TGTGCCAGCAGCCCTAGCGGGCTGAGGGACTACGAGCAGTACTTC
TRBV11-2	TRBJ1-1	.	many	CASSLLGGRGGAFF	TGTGCCAGCAGCTTACTGGGGGGGCGAGGAGGAGCTTTCTTT
TRBV7-2	TRBJ1-3	.	few	CASSPGRGNRGNTIYF	TGTGCCAGCAGCCCAGGGAGGGGAAATCGTGGAAACACCATATATTTT
TRBV10-3	TRBJ2-7	TRBD2	.	CATTGEGGISYEQYF	TGTGCCACCACCGGGGAGGGTGGTATTAGCTACGAGCAGTACTTC
TRBV6-5	TRBJ2-7	TRBD1	.	CASSYRSGTATYEQYF	TGTGCCAGCAGTTACAGATCCGGGACAGCTACCTACGAGCAGTACTTC
TRBV29-1	TRBJ2-5	TRBD1	.	CSLSAGGLGETQYF	TGCAGCTTATCGGCAGGGGGCTTGGGTGAGACCCAGTACTTC
TRBV6-5	TRBJ2-5	.	many	CASSYWTQTQYF	TGTGCCAGCAGTTACTGGACCCAGACCCAGTACTTC
TRBV6-4	TRBJ2-1	TRBD2	few	CASSDSSSGRFAEQFF	TGTGCCAGCAGTGACTCGTCTAGCGGGAGGTTCGCTGAGCAGTTCTTC
TRBV28	TRBJ1-5	.	.	CASSLGQWQPQHF	TGTGCCAGCAGTTTGGGGCAATGGCAGCCCCAGCATTTT
TRBV11-2	TRBJ2-5	.	many	CASSSTYGFQETQYF	TGTGCCAGCAGCTCGACGTACGGGTTCCAAGAGACCCAGTACTTC
TRBV12-5	TRBJ1-5	.	many	CAGHKGDQPQHF	TGTGCTGGCCATAAAGGCGACCAGCCCCAGCATTTT
TRBV28	TRBJ2-3	TRBD2	many	CASSPPGGSGTDTQYF	TGTGCCAGCAGTCCCCCGGGGGGTAGCGGGACAGATACGCAGTATTTT
TRBV7-9	TRBJ1-5	.	many	CASTQSNGDPRQPQHF	TGTGCCAGCACCCAATCTAACGGCGACCCTCGTCAGCCCCAGCATTTT
TRBV4-2	TRBJ2-5	TRBD2	many	CASSQLTSGIETQYF	TGTGCCAGCAGCCAACTCACTAGCGGGATCGAGACCCAGTACTTC
TRBV11-2	TRBJ2-7	.	.	CASSSHRYEQYF	TGTGCCAGCAGCTCCCACCGGTACGAGCAGTACTTC
TRBV18	TRBJ1-1	.	many	CASQGGYANTEAFF	TGTGCCAGCCAAGGTGGGTATGCGAACACTGAAGCTTTCTTT
TRBV20-1	TRBJ1-1	.	.	CSARDITWNTEAFF	TGCAGTGCTAGAGATATTACGTGGAACACTGAAGCTTTCTTT
TRBV19	TRBJ2-3	TRBD2	.	CASSRLAGVTDTQYF	TGTGCCAGTAGTCGACTAGCGGGAGTAACAGATACGCAGTATTTT
TRBV11-3	TRBJ1-2	.	many	CASSLGGQDGYTF	TGTGCCAGCAGCTTGGGAGGGCAGGATGGCTACACCTTC
TRBV6-1	TRBJ2-1	.	many	CASNDGGFSYNEQFF	TGTGCCAGCAACGACGGCGGATTCTCCTACAATGAGCAGTTCTTC
TRBV6-1	TRBJ2-3	.	many	CASSPQYDTQYF	TGTGCCAGCAGTCCTCAGTACGATACGCAGTATTTT
TRBV28	TRBJ2-5	TRBD2	many	CASILRGLAQETQYF	TGTGCCAGCATCCTGAGGGGACTAGCGCAAGAGACCCAGTACTTC
TRBV7-9	TRBJ1-4	.	once	CASSSRTGAVGKLFF	TGTGCCAGCAGCTCCCGGACCGGAGCGGTTGGGAAACTGTTTTTT
TRBV7-8	TRBJ2-2	TRBD2	few	CASRRTGGGTGELFF	TGTGCCAGCAGGAGGACGGGAGGGGGCACCGGGGAGCTGTTTTTT
TRBV30	TRBJ2-3	TRBD2	many	CAWSPGLETDTQYF	TGTGCCTGGAGTCCGGGACTAGAGACAGATACGCAGTATTTT
TRBV4-1	TRBJ1-3	.	many	CASSQVTGTAGNTIYF	TGCGCCAGCAGCCAAGTGACCGGGACTGCTGGAAACACCATATATTTT
TRBV5-1	TRBJ2-3	TRBD2	many	CASSPGLAGGWGTDTQYF	TGTGCCAGCAGCCCCGGACTAGCGGGAGGGTGGGGCACAGATACGCAGTATTTT
TRBV12-3/TRBV12-4	TRBJ2-2	.	many	CASIHFADTGELFF	TGTGCCAGCATCCACTTTGCTGACACCGGGGAGCTGTTTTTT
TRBV2	TRBJ2-4	.	once	CASSELDRENIQYF	TGTGCCAGCAGTGAATTAGACAGAGAAAACATTCAGTACTTC
TRBV20-1	TRBJ2-5	.	few	CSGGLTTTRTQYF	TGCAGTGGGGGTCTCACTACTACGAGGACCCAGTACTTC
TRBV6-2/TRBV6-3	TRBJ2-7	.	many	CASPKVGQSYEQYF	TGTGCCAGCCCCAAGGTTGGGCAGTCCTACGAGCAGTACTTC
TRBV7-9	TRBJ2-7	TRBD2	.	CASNFGAGGPWGEQYF	TGTGCCAGCAACTTTGGCGCGGGAGGGCCCTGGGGCGAGCAGTACTTC
TRBV12-3/TRBV12-4	TRBJ1-2	.	many	CASSPRAAGEYGYTF	TGTGCCAGCAGTCCCCGGGCAGCGGGGGAGTATGGCTACACCTTC
TRBV6-1	TRBJ1-2	.	.	CASSPEGDYGYTF	TGTGCCAGCAGTCCCGAAGGAGACTATGGCTACACCTTC
TRBV20-1	TRBJ1-2	.	many	CSAELGVMNGYTF	TGCAGTGCTGAGCTGGGAGTCATGAATGGCTACACCTTC